The text below deals with one TCR beta chain. The antigen it binds to is not known. Base qualities are not at hand, and no much larger clone is one base apart. What the time point label conveys for this sample: around 2 years on ibrutinib. Roughly 2.2 micrograms of genomic DNA were extracted from cryopreserved PBMCs for TCR beta library preparation. High-throughput TCR beta sequencing was performed on longitudinal blood samples from CLL patients receiving ibrutinib monotherapy. The patients took part in an open-label, single-center phase 2 trial of ibrutinib monotherapy. The data derive from a study of cytotoxic CD8 clonotypes in ibrutinib-treated CLL (dated by TCRdb to the early 2020s). As for the study more broadly: The cohort had 11 relapsed/refractory and about 15 treatment-naive patients; approximately 18 were IGHV unmutated. Responses were partial in some 24 patients and complete in 2; after median about 5.5 years follow-up, 14 stayed in remission and approximately 12 progressed. Cryopreserved peripheral blood mononuclear cells were collected at three points: before therapy, at response, and at either sustained remission or disease progression. Response samples were taken after a median of approximately eleven months on treatment, ranging from about 6 to 40 months. Patients were still on ibrutinib when every remission and progressive disease sample was collected. Of the 85 to 90 participants in the trial, roughly 26 had longitudinal samples available. On average, each sample had some 260,000 productive templates and more than 75,000 productive rearrangements. Beyond this particular receptor, the publication reports: Public clonotypes were rare and either shrank or stayed stable during treatment, and the rise in clonality at ibrutinib response reflected expansion of private clonotypes. At baseline, clonality was higher than in age-matched healthy donors and showed a strong correlation with circulating CD8+ T-cell counts. Lymph node repertoires were not examined, and the timing of sampling was not matched between patients in sustained remission and those whose disease progressed. At ibrutinib response clonality went up, during sustained remission it held steady, and at progression it dropped back toward baseline.

After removal of 0 bases from V and 6 bases from J, the junction retains 1 base not matched to a gene. The germline V gene (reference sequence) provides CDR1 MNHEY and CDR2 SMNVEV. Inclusive of the bounding cysteine and phenylalanine, the CDR3 is 15 residues long. The DNA shown is the 45-base CDR3, in frame from base 1. The goal of deep resolution MiSeq sequencing was a depth between 1 in 1 million and 1 in 200,000 T cells, and coverage averaged 10x per clonotype. TCR beta libraries were generated with the immunoSEQ hsTCRB Kit. The published analysis was carried out like this. ImmunoSEQ Data Assistant and ImmunoSEQ Analyzer were used for data analysis, and V, D and J genes were assigned according to IMGT definitions. Clonality was computed as one minus normalized Shannon entropy of productive rearrangement frequencies, ranging from 0 to 1. Only overrepresented clonotypes making up at least 0.05% of each patient's repertoire were included in the public clonotype analysis. Around 12 age-matched healthy donor repertoires from immuneACCESS were used as controls for clonality. TCRdb carries this immuneACCESS record with in-frame sequences only. Its versions omit some clonotypes, under half of them owing to an unresolved V gene in the studies checked, with the rest unexplained. Clonal size and the V and J genes are those of that table, whereas D and trimming came from the DNA. Here the sample has 25,000 to 30,000 clones; 69% occur a single time. Together, the top ten hold roughly 51% of the sample.

Material: PBMCs, obtained after 24 months of ibrutinib treatment. This receptor was taken from a human donor with chronic lymphocytic leukemia. The rearranged chain carries TRBV27 and TRBJ2-1, with 11 junctional bases fitting TRBD2. The DNA sequence is as follows: TGTGCCAGCAGTTTATCGGGACTAGCGGTCAATGAGCAGTTCTTC. Translated, it reads CASSLSGLAVNEQFF.